These 17 T cell receptor beta chains originate from one sample sequenced in a study of siplizumab effects on memory and regulatory T cells. Libraries were prepared by immunoSEQ multiplex PCR; TCRdb keeps only in-frame clonotypes and omits some of them. The table has over 45,000 clones, around 97% seen once. Specimen: naive CD8+ T cells sorted from blood. The receptors were sampled from a human donor in good health.

The chain recombines TRBV9 with TRBJ2-7; 12 nucleotides line up with TRBD2. The CDR3 is made up of 15 amino acids. Germline loops: CDR1 SGDLS, CDR2 YYNGEE. With 5 bases clipped from V and 0 bases from J, the junction kept 3 bases outside the gene matches. Here the CDR3 reads CASSATSGSSYEQYF. The CDR3 coding sequence is TGTGCCAGCAGTGCGACTAGCGGGAGCTCCTACGAGCAGTACTTC.

The V and J genes are TRBV30 and TRBJ2-7; a possible D gene is TRBD1 (6 bases). This CDR3 is 15 amino acids long. Trimming took off 4 bases at V and 0 bases at J, with 16 bases between the two ends. CDR1 and CDR2 (germline): GTSNPN, SVGIG (reference sequence). The CDR3: CAWNGPGVLSYEQYF. CDR3 in DNA: TGTGCCTGGAACGGTCCAGGGGTCCTCTCCTACGAGCAGTACTTC.

J is TRBJ2-1 and V is TRBV6-1; D unresolved. The CDR3 runs to 15 residues. V gave up 7 bases and J gave up 0 bases, with 13 bases separating them. Germline V gene lookup returns CDR1 MNHNS and CDR2 SASEGT. The CDR3 DNA is TGTGCCAGCACTCAAATACTAACCTCCTACAATGAGCAGTTCTTC. Amino acids: CASTQILTSYNEQFF.

CDR3 loop: CASRSRDGGYEQYF. The CDR3 nucleotides are TGTGCCAGCAGGTCCCGGGACGGTGGTTACGAGCAGTACTTC. This rearrangement joins TRBV6-5 to TRBJ2-7; tentatively, D is TRBD1 or TRBD2 (5 bases each). V shed 6 bases and J shed 4 bases, with 16 bases lying between them. The CDR3 is made up of 14 amino acids. Germline V gives CDR1 MNHEY, CDR2 SVGAGI.

The genes are TRBV4-1 and TRBJ1-1; D is ambiguous. Germline V lookup: CDR1 MGHRA, CDR2 YSYEKL. This CDR3 has 14 residues. Trimming left V 4 bases short and J 5 bases short, with 14 bases between. CDR3 protein: CASSREQDYTEAFF. In DNA, the CDR3 is TGCGCCAGCAGCCGTGAACAAGATTATACTGAAGCTTTCTTT.

In DNA form, the CDR3 reads TGTGCCAGCAGCCCAGGGTCTCTGAACACTGAAGCTTTCTTT. Its translation is CASSPGSLNTEAFF. The chain joins TRBV11-3 to TRBJ1-1; tentatively, D is TRBD1 (5 bases). The CDR3 runs 14 residues. Germline values: CDR1 SGHNT, CDR2 YENEEA. With 5 bases removed from V and 0 bases from J, the gap between germline ends came to 10 bases.

The chain is built from TRBV6-5 and TRBJ2-7, with a possible D match to TRBD2 (5 bases). The CDR3 consists of 14 residues. V dropped 2 bases and J dropped 1 base, with 9 bases sitting between them. Germline V gene lookup returns CDR1 MNHEY and CDR2 SVGAGI. Here the CDR3 reads CASSYDEGSYEQYF. For the CDR3, the DNA is TGTGCCAGCAGTTACGATGAGGGATCCTACGAGCAGTACTTC.

This chain connects TRBV13 to TRBJ1-5; D unclear. CDR1 is PRHDT, CDR2 FYEKMQ, per germline (reference sequence). The V end was cut by 6 bases, the J end by 7 bases, with 10 bases between. This CDR3 is 12 amino acids long. CDR3 nucleotides: TGTGCCAGCAGTCTCGGTGGGCAGCCCCAGCATTTT. Encoded protein: CASSLGGQPQHF.

The chain joins TRBV9 to TRBJ2-7; 7 bases line up with TRBD1. This CDR3 contains 14 residues. CDR1 and CDR2 (germline): SGDLS, YYNGEE. V shed 0 bases and J 4 bases; nucleotides not matched to a gene: 4. The CDR3 loop reads CASSVGRQGYEQYF. The DNA of the CDR3 is TGTGCCAGCAGCGTAGGCCGACAGGGATACGAGCAGTACTTC.

The chain is built from TRBV13 and TRBJ2-7; TRBD1 agrees at 7 bases. In germline, CDR1 is PRHDT, CDR2 FYEKMQ (reference sequence). The CDR3 covers 15 residues. Trimming cost V 1 base and J 3 bases; bases outside gene matches: 6. Here the CDR3 DNA reads TGTGCCAGCAGCTTAGTTAGGACAGGCATCTACGAGCAGTACTTC. Translating gives CASSLVRTGIYEQYF.

The gene calls are TRBV7-9 and TRBJ2-1; 9 bases are a match to TRBD1. This CDR3 has 14 amino acids. Germline V gives CDR1 SEHNR, CDR2 FQNEAQ (reference sequence). V lost 9 bases to trimming and J lost 8 bases; unmatched junction nucleotides: 11. The CDR3 nucleotides are TGTGCCAGTCTCGGGGACAGGGAGGGGTATGAGCAGTTCTTC. This translates into CASLGDREGYEQFF.

The rearrangement uses TRBV7-2 and TRBJ1-6; tentatively, D is TRBD1 (5 bases). Per germline, CDR1 SGHTA and CDR2 FQGNSA. The germline V and J ends were trimmed by 4 bases and 0 bases, with 16 bases remaining between them. The length of the CDR3 is 18 residues. The CDR3 is CASSSVPTASSYNSPLHF. In nucleotides, the CDR3 is TGTGCCAGCAGCTCCGTCCCGACAGCGAGCTCCTATAATTCACCCCTCCACTTT.

Comment on this clone: One junction end disagrees with the germline gene, perhaps due to a read error. The rearrangement uses TRBV28 and TRBJ2-7; TRBD1 or TRBD2 may be the D gene (5 bases each). The CDR3 contains 16 residues. Germline CDR1 MDHEN, CDR2 SYDVKM. The CDR3 sequence: CASNLPSATAGNEQYF. The CDR3 bases are TGTGCCAGCAATTTACCGAGCGCGACAGCCGGGAACGAGCAGTACTTC. The whole variable domain, remainder taken from reference TRBV28 and TRBJ2-7, is DVKVTQSSRYLVKRTGEKVFLECVQDMDHENMFWYRQDPGLGLRLIYFSYDVKMKEKGDIPEGYSVSREKKERFSLILESASTNQTSMYLCASNLPSATAGNEQYFGPGTRLTVT.

The genes are TRBV27 and TRBJ2-7; 13 bases agree with TRBD2. CDR1 is MNHEY and CDR2 is SMNVEV in the germline V gene (reference sequence). The CDR3 runs 17 residues. V was pared by 4 bases and J by 0 bases, with 6 bases of the junction left unmatched. The CDR3 DNA sequence: TGTGCCAGCAGTTCCCTCGGGACTAGCGGGATCTCCTACGAGCAGTACTTC. It specifies CASSSLGTSGISYEQYF.

The V call is TRBV27, the J call TRBJ2-1; TRBD1 matches at 8 bases. The CDR3 extends over 15 amino acids. The V gene end was trimmed by 6 bases and the J gene end by 8 bases; junction bases not matched to a gene: 12. Germline values: CDR1 MNHEY, CDR2 SMNVEV (reference sequence). This chain's CDR3 is CASRLATGGWYEQFF. The CDR3 DNA is TGTGCCAGCAGGTTAGCAACAGGGGGTTGGTATGAGCAGTTCTTC.

CDR3 DNA: TGTGCCAGCAGTTTAACGGCGGCGAGGCAGTACTTC. Translation: CASSLTAARQYF. V and J are TRBV28 and TRBJ2-7; no clear D. This CDR3 is built from 12 residues. V gave up 2 bases and J gave up 9 bases, with 11 bases separating them. The germline gives CDR1 MDHEN, CDR2 SYDVKM.

The chain joins TRBV2 to TRBJ2-5; 7 bases agree with TRBD1. Looked up from germline, CDR1 is SNHLY and CDR2 is FYNNEI. This CDR3 is 11 amino acids long. Germline trimming cut 8 bases from V and 3 bases from J; bases unmatched to any gene: 0. CDR3 DNA sequence: TGTGCCAGCGGGACAGAAGAGACCCAGTACTTC. Amino acids: CASGTEETQYF.